The 9 T cell receptor beta chains below were found in one sample sequenced in a study of CD8 T cells in ankylosing spondylitis. Via MiXCR, TCRdb re-called the 5' RACE reads, giving one row per CDR3 protein. The data contain 150,000 or so distinct CDR3 sequences, roughly 10% of them singletons. Sequencing was performed on blood, either unsorted or a sorted T cell fraction (not recorded which). The source of these receptors is a female donor with ankylosing spondylitis or in good health (not recorded which).

V and J are TRBV7-2 and TRBJ2-1, with 9 bases matching TRBD2. CDR1 is SGHTA and CDR2 is FQGNSA in the germline V gene. Trimming took 5 bases from V and 2 from J; bases not matched to a gene: 4. The length of the CDR3 is 15 residues. CDR3 loop: CASSQTSGPYNEQFF. The CDR3 coding sequence is TGTGCCAGCAGCCAGACTAGCGGTCCCTACAATGAGCAGTTCTTC.

In this sample, this clonotype turned up a few times. The chain couples TRBV19 to TRBJ2-7, with D perhaps matching TRBD2 (5 bases). V was cut by 3 bases and J by 3 bases, with 6 bases left in between. The CDR3 covers 12 residues. Germline V gives CDR1 LNHDA, CDR2 SQIVND (reference sequence). DNA for the CDR3: TGTGCCAGTAGTATGGGGAGCTACGAGCAGTACTTC. It encodes CASSMGSYEQYF.

In this sample, this clonotype turned up a few times. The chain is built from TRBV14 and TRBJ2-7; 10 nucleotides match TRBD2. Per germline, CDR1 SGHDN and CDR2 FVKESK. The CDR3 is 14 residues long. J gave up 4 bases and V 3 bases, and 3 bases lay outside the gene matches. The CDR3 region is CASSQLLAGYEQYF. The DNA of the CDR3 is TGTGCCAGCAGCCAGCTACTAGCGGGGTACGAGCAGTACTTC.

This clonotype was seen more than once but under ten times. The chain has TRBV20-1 and TRBJ1-2, with a tentative D call TRBD1 (6 bases). V lost 3 bases and J 3 bases, leaving 17 bases between the germline ends. The CDR3 consists of 15 residues. Germline V gene lookup returns CDR1 DFQATT and CDR2 SNEGSKA (reference sequence). The CDR3 reads CSASPNREAHYGYTF. CDR3 nucleotides: TGCAGTGCTAGCCCCAACAGGGAGGCCCACTATGGCTACACCTTC.

The V call is TRBV10-3, the J call TRBJ2-3; the match to TRBD2 covers 7 bases. The CDR3 runs 15 residues. Germline assignment: CDR1 ENHRY and CDR2 SYGVKD. V lost 11 bases to trimming and J lost 8 bases; unmatched junction nucleotides: 19. CDR3 DNA: TGTGCCGCCCGGGCTTGGCGGGAGTTAACTATTACGCAGTATTTT. This gives the protein CAARAWRELTITQYF.

This clonotype was detected ten times or more. The chain couples TRBV5-1 to TRBJ2-2; D is unresolved. The CDR3 totals 13 residues. Between the trimmed V and J ends, which lost 4 bases and 7 bases, there was a span of 11 bases. CDR1 and CDR2 from the germline V gene are SGHRS and YFSETQ. CDR3 bases: TGCGCCAGCAGCCCCGATAGTATCGGGGAGCTGTTTTTT. This gives the protein CASSPDSIGELFF.

This clonotype was seen only a few times. The chain employs TRBV5-1 and TRBJ2-7, with 10 bases identical to TRBD1. This CDR3 has 13 amino acids. Germline assignment: CDR1 SGHRS and CDR2 YFSETQ. The trim removed 4 bases at V and 5 bases at J, leaving 3 bases unmatched. CDR3 DNA sequence: TGCGCCAGCAGCCCCGGACAGGGGGACGAGCAGTACTTC. It codes for CASSPGQGDEQYF.

This clonotype was seen only a few times. The V and J genes are TRBV6-5 and TRBJ2-7, with 7 bases identical to TRBD2. Per the germline V gene, CDR1 is MNHEY and CDR2 is SVGAGI. The length of the CDR3 is 14 residues. Germline trimming cut 6 bases from V and 2 bases from J; bases unmatched to any gene: 7. The CDR3: CASSLTSLAYEQYF. CDR3 nucleotides: TGTGCCAGCAGCTTGACTAGCCTAGCCTACGAGCAGTACTTC.

This clonotype was recorded many times. The chain has TRBV7-9 and TRBJ2-1; unclear D gene. CDR1 and CDR2 (germline): SEHNR, FQNEAQ (reference sequence). Trimming pared 5 bases from V and 6 bases from J, leaving 14 bases between. This CDR3 is 14 amino acids long. CDR3 sequence reads: CASSRVLPGNEQFF. The CDR3 DNA is TGTGCCAGCAGCCGGGTCCTCCCTGGCAATGAGCAGTTCTTC.